A single sample gave rise to the 24 T cell receptor beta chains below, sequenced in a study of response to subunit inactivated influenza vaccine. TCRdb fed the RT-PCR reads into MiXCR, producing one record per CDR3 protein. Of some 550,000 distinct CDR3 sequences in the sample, around 25% are singletons; the top ten hold approximately 3%. The data also belong to a second study, concerning T cells expressing NK-cell markers. From that second work: UMIs accompanied the 5'RACE template switching by which TCR beta cDNA was made.

The sample was CD4+ T cells sorted from PBMCs, taken 11 to 12 days after vaccination. The receptors come from a man over 45 who received an inactivated influenza vaccine.

CDR3 sequence reads: CASSSRTGGDYEQFF. CDR3 DNA sequence: TGTGCCAGCAGTTCTAGGACAGGTGGGGATTATGAGCAGTTCTTC. This chain uses TRBV12-3 or TRBV12-4 with TRBJ2-1; 7 nucleotides line up with TRBD1. V gave up 4 bases and J gave up 8 bases; unmatched junction bases: 11. The CDR3 is 15 residues long.

The chain recombines TRBV18 with TRBJ1-1, with D unresolved. From germline, CDR1 is KGHSH and CDR2 LQKENI. The CDR3 loop spans 12 amino acids. Trimming cost V 5 bases and J 0 bases, with 4 bases left between them. This CDR3 is CASSRVNTEAFF. The CDR3 coding sequence is TGTGCCAGCTCAAGGGTGAACACTGAAGCTTTCTTT. Complete variable domain (other parts from reference TRBV18 and TRBJ1-1): NAGVMQNPRHLVRRRGQEARLRCSPMKGHSHVYWYRQLPEEGLKFMVYLQKENIIDESGMPKERFSAEFPKEGPSILRIQQVVRGDSAAYFCASSRVNTEAFFGQGTRLTVV.

The chain recombines TRBV10-2 with TRBJ2-2; 7 bases match TRBD1. The CDR3 is 15 amino acids. V lost 5 bases, J lost 3 bases, and 6 bases stayed unmatched. Germline V gene data show CDR1 as WSHSY and CDR2 as SAAADI. As DNA, the CDR3 is TGCGCCAGCAGTAGGGGGCCATTGGACACCGGGGAGCTGTTTTTT. Its protein product is CASSRGPLDTGELFF.

This rearrangement joins TRBV20-1 to TRBJ2-6, with D tentatively TRBD1 (6 bases). The CDR3 sequence is 15 residues long. Looked up from germline, CDR1 is DFQATT and CDR2 is SNEGSKA (reference sequence). Trimming cost V 6 bases and J 1 base, with 13 bases left between them. The CDR3 reads CSATTGLSGANVLTF. In DNA form, the CDR3 reads TGCAGTGCGACTACAGGGCTTTCTGGGGCCAACGTCCTGACTTTC.

J is TRBJ2-1 and V is TRBV7-6; 12 bases align to TRBD2. CDR3 length: 16 residues. CDR1 and CDR2 from the germline V gene are SGHVS and FNYEAQ. Trimming took 7 bases from V and 9 from J; bases not matched to a gene: 13. CDR3 sequence reads: CASTNPSGRAGGEQFF. The CDR3 region has the DNA TGTGCCAGCACCAACCCTAGCGGGAGGGCAGGGGGTGAGCAGTTCTTC. Variable domain in full (rest from reference TRBV7-6 and TRBJ2-1): GAGVSQSPRYKVTKRGQDVALRCDPISGHVSLYWYRQALGQGPEFLTYFNYEAQQDKSGLPNDRFSAERPEGSISTLTIQRTEQRDSAMYRCASTNPSGRAGGEQFFGPGTRLTVL.

This clonotype was observed once. This chain connects TRBV2 to TRBJ2-2; no reliable D call. The CDR3 has 17 residues. The V end lost 7 bases, the J end lost 4 bases, and 22 bases lay between the germline ends. Germline V gene data show CDR1 as SNHLY and CDR2 as FYNNEI. CDR3 amino acids: CASKNYITTEVTGELFF. The DNA of the CDR3 is TGTGCCAGCAAAAACTATATTACAACAGAGGTCACCGGGGAGCTGTTTTTT.

There are many counts of this clonotype. This chain uses TRBV7-8 with TRBJ1-2; D is undetermined. Germline CDR1 reads SGHVS; CDR2 reads FQNEAQ. V lost 6 bases and J lost 4, with 18 bases in between. The CDR3 totals 15 residues. The CDR3 coding sequence is TGTGCCAGCAGTAACCCGGAGAGAGGTGTCTATGGCTACACCTTC. It specifies CASSNPERGVYGYTF. The complete variable domain, with remaining parts taken from reference TRBV7-8 and TRBJ1-2, reads GAGVSQSPRYKVAKRGQDVALRCDPISGHVSLFWYQQALGQGPEFLTYFQNEAQLDKSGLPSDRFFAERPEGSVSTLKIQRTQQEDSAVYLCASSNPERGVYGYTFGSGTRLTVV.

There are many counts of this clonotype. This chain joins TRBV6-1 and TRBJ2-7, with 10 bases lining up with TRBD1. Germline V CDR1 and CDR2: MNHNS, SASEGT. V lost 5 bases and J lost 4; bases outside the gene matches: 5. The CDR3 is made up of 14 amino acids. CDR3: CASSIGQGVYEQYF. The DNA for the CDR3 is TGTGCCAGCAGTATCGGACAGGGGGTGTACGAGCAGTACTTC.

The V and J genes are TRBV5-6 and TRBJ2-5; D may be TRBD2 (7 bases). The CDR3 has 14 residues. V lost 4 bases, J lost 4 bases, and 14 bases lay in between. Germline V gives CDR1 SGHDT, CDR2 YYEEEE. The CDR3 DNA reads TGTGCCAGCAGCAAGGGGGGGGATCGAGAGACCCAGTACTTC. This gives the protein CASSKGGDRETQYF.

This clonotype was observed a few times. This chain joins TRBV12-3 or TRBV12-4 and TRBJ2-1; 8 nucleotides match TRBD1. The V gene end was trimmed by 5 bases and the J gene end by 0 bases; junction bases not matched to a gene: 12. The CDR3 is 18 amino acids. The CDR3 spells CASSPTIWTGSSYNEQFF. The CDR3 DNA reads as TGTGCCAGCAGTCCAACCATCTGGACAGGGAGCTCCTACAATGAGCAGTTCTTC.

This chain connects TRBV24-1 to TRBJ1-5, with D possibly TRBD1 on 5 matching bases. The germline gives CDR1 KGHDR, CDR2 SFDVKD. V shed 10 bases and J shed 9 bases, with 24 bases lying between them. The CDR3 is made up of 15 amino acids. The CDR3 region is CATAPGPFVPRPQHF. CDR3 nucleotides: TGTGCCACTGCTCCGGGGCCGTTCGTTCCCAGGCCCCAGCATTTT.

CDR3 region: CASSSTGERKGYEQYF. As DNA, the CDR3 is TGTGCCAGCAGTTCGACAGGTGAAAGGAAGGGCTACGAGCAGTACTTC. This sequence joins TRBV28 and TRBJ2-7; D perhaps matches TRBD1 (6 bases). Germline lookup yields CDR1 MDHEN and CDR2 SYDVKM. The CDR3 totals 16 residues. Trimming took off 4 bases at V and 3 bases at J, with 19 bases between the two ends.

This clonotype was seen many times. The CDR3 sequence is CASSQGTGSYEQYF. The DNA for the CDR3 is TGTGCCAGCAGCCAGGGGACAGGCTCCTACGAGCAGTACTTC. The chain links TRBV14 to TRBJ2-7; 8 bases are shared with TRBD1. J gave up 0 bases and V 3 bases, and 1 base lay outside the gene matches. Looked up from germline, CDR1 is SGHDN and CDR2 is FVKESK. The CDR3 runs 14 residues.

In this sample, this clonotype turned up a few times. This chain joins TRBV25-1 and TRBJ2-5, with TRBD2 identical over 7 bases. After removal of 3 bases from V and 4 bases from J, the junction contained 8 bases not matched to a gene. CDR3 size: 15 residues. The germline gives CDR1 MGHDK, CDR2 SYGVNS. The DNA of the CDR3 is TGTGCCAGCAGTGAGCGGGAGTGGTATCTAGAGACCCAGTACTTC. Protein sequence: CASSEREWYLETQYF.

V is TRBV10-2 and J is TRBJ2-2; TRBD1 matches at 7 bases. The V gene end was trimmed by 2 bases and the J gene end by 8 bases; junction bases not matched to a gene: 5. Germline-derived CDR1 and CDR2 are WSHSY and SAAADI. The CDR3 contains 14 residues. The CDR3 DNA is TGCGCCAGCAGTGAGGCAGGGGGTTCTGGGGAGCTGTTTTTT. Protein sequence: CASSEAGGSGELFF.

There are many counts of this clonotype. The chain carries TRBV29-1 and TRBJ2-1, with a tentative D call TRBD2 (6 bases). Trimming pared 7 bases from V and 6 bases from J, leaving 16 bases between. CDR1 and CDR2 (germline): SQVTM, ANQGSEA. The CDR3 extends over 13 amino acids. CDR3 loop: CSAGAGPLNEQFF. The CDR3 region has the DNA TGCAGCGCAGGAGCGGGCCCCCTCAATGAGCAGTTCTTC.

There are a few counts of this clonotype. J is TRBJ2-3 and V is TRBV20-1; no reliable D call. V was cut by 1 base and J by 0 bases, with 11 bases left in between. Germline V lookup: CDR1 DFQATT, CDR2 SNEGSKA (reference sequence). The CDR3 is 15 amino acids. The CDR3 DNA follows: TGCAGTGCTAGAGGGCAGGCCTATAGCACAGATACGCAGTATTTT. Its protein product is CSARGQAYSTDTQYF.

This chain links TRBV5-1 with TRBJ2-3; D perhaps matches TRBD1 (5 bases). V was shortened by 0 bases and J by 2 bases, with 16 bases between the two germline ends. This CDR3 contains 17 residues. The germline V gene encodes CDR1 SGHRS and CDR2 YFSETQ. CDR3 sequence reads: CASSLGSREYLTDTQYF. The CDR3 nucleotides read TGCGCCAGCAGCTTGGGAAGCAGGGAATATCTCACAGATACGCAGTATTTT. The full variable domain, its missing parts supplied by reference TRBV5-1 and TRBJ2-3, is KAGVTQTPRYLIKTRGQQVTLSCSPISGHRSVSWYQQTPGQGLQFLFEYFSETQRNKGNFPGRFSGRQFSNSRSEMNVSTLELGDSALYLCASSLGSREYLTDTQYFGPGTRLTVL.

V gene TRBV9 combines with J gene TRBJ1-5; D might be TRBD1 (5 bases). The CDR3 sequence is 14 residues long. Trimming took off 7 bases at V and 4 bases at J, with 15 bases between the two ends. The germline V gene has CDR1 SGDLS and CDR2 YYNGEE. This chain's CDR3 is CASSRDGVNQPQHF. The CDR3 bases are TGTGCCAGCTCGCGGGACGGGGTAAATCAGCCCCAGCATTTT.

The rearrangement uses TRBV28 and TRBJ2-4; D may be TRBD1 or TRBD2 (6 bases each). Per the germline V gene, CDR1 is MDHEN and CDR2 is SYDVKM. Between the trimmed V and J ends, which lost 3 bases and 9 bases, there was a span of 15 bases. The CDR3 consists of 14 residues. The CDR3 nucleotides read TGTGCCAGCAGTTTCCCCCGGACGGGGGCCATTCAGTACTTC. Encoded protein: CASSFPRTGAIQYF.

The sample holds a few counts of this clonotype. This rearrangement joins TRBV21-1 to TRBJ1-1; TRBD1 is the table's D call and was not checked against the DNA. TRBV21-1 is a pseudogene segment. This CDR3 contains 16 residues. As DNA, the CDR3 is TGTGCCAGCAGCAACGGCGGGGACTGGGTTGTCGGTGAAGCTTTCTTT. Residues: CASSNGGDWVVGEAFF.

This chain joins TRBV29-1 and TRBJ2-3; 8 bases fit TRBD1. The CDR3 has 15 amino acids. Germline V gene sequence: CDR1 SQVTM, CDR2 ANQGSEA. The junction had 8 bases not matched to a gene; V was cut back by 2 bases and J by 4 bases. CDR3 residues: CSVEKRTGSPDTQYF. The CDR3, as DNA: TGCAGCGTTGAAAAAAGGACAGGGTCCCCAGATACGCAGTATTTT.

The chain uses TRBV4-3 and TRBJ1-2; 8 bases map to TRBD1. V lost 0 bases and J lost 3; bases outside the gene matches: 6. This CDR3 contains 16 residues. Per germline, CDR1 LGHNA and CDR2 YSLEER. The DNA of the CDR3 is TGCGCCAGCAGCCAAGATTTCGCAGGGGGCGACTATGGCTACACCTTC. Protein sequence: CASSQDFAGGDYGYTF.

This chain joins TRBV20-1 and TRBJ2-1; tentatively, D is TRBD1 or TRBD2 (5 bases each). Trimming removed 0 bases from V and 7 bases from J, with 16 bases in between. CDR3 length: 15 amino acids. In germline, CDR1 is DFQATT, CDR2 SNEGSKA (reference sequence). The CDR3 DNA reads TGCAGTGCTAGAGATGGGGACGCCCCTAGGAATGAGCAGTTCTTC. The encoded protein is CSARDGDAPRNEQFF.